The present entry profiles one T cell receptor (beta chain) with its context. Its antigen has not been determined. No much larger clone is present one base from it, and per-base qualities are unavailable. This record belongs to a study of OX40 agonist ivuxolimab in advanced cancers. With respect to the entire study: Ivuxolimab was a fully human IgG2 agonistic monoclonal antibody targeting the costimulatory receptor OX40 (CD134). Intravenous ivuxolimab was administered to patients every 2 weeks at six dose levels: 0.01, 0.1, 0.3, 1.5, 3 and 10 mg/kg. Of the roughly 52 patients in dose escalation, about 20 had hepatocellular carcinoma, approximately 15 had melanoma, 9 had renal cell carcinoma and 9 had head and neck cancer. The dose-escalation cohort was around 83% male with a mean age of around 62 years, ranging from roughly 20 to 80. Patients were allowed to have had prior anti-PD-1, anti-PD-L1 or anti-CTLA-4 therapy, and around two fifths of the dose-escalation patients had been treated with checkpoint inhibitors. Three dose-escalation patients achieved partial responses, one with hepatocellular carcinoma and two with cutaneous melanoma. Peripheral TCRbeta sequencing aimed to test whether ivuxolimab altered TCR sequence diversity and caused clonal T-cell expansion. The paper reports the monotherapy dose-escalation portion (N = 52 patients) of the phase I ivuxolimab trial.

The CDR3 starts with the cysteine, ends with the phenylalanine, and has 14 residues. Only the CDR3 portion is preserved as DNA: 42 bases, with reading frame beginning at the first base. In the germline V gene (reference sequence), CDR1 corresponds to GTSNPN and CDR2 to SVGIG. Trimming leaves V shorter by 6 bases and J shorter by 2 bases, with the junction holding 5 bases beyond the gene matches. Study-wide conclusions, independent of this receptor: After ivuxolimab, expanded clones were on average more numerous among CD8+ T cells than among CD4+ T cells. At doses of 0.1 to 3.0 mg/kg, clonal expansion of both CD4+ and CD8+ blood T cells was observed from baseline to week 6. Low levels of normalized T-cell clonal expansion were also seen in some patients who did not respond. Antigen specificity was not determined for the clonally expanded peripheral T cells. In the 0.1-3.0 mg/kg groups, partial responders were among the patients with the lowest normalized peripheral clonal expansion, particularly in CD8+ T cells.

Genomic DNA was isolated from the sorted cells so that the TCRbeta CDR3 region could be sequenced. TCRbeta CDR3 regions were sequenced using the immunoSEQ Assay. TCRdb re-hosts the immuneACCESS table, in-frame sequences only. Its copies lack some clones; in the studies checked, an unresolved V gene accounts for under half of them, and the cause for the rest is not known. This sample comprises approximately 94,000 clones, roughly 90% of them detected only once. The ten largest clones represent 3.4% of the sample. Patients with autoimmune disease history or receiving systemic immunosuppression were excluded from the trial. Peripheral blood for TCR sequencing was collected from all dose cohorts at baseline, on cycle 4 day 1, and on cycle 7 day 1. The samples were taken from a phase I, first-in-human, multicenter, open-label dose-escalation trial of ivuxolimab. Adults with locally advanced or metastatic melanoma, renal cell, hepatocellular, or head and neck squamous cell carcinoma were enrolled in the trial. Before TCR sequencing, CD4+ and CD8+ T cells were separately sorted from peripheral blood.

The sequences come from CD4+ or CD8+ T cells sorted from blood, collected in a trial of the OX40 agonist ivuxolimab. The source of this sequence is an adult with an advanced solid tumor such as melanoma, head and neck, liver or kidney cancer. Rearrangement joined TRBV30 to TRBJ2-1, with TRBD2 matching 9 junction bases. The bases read TGTGCCTGCTCCGGGACTAGCCCCTACAATGAGCAGTTCTTC. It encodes CACSGTSPYNEQFF. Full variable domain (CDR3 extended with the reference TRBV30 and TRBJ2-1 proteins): SQTIHQWPATLVQPVGSPLSLECTVEGTSNPNLYWYRQAAGRGLQLLFYSVGIGQISSEVPQNLSASRPQDRQFILSSKKLLLSDSGFYLCACSGTSPYNEQFFGPGTRLTVL.